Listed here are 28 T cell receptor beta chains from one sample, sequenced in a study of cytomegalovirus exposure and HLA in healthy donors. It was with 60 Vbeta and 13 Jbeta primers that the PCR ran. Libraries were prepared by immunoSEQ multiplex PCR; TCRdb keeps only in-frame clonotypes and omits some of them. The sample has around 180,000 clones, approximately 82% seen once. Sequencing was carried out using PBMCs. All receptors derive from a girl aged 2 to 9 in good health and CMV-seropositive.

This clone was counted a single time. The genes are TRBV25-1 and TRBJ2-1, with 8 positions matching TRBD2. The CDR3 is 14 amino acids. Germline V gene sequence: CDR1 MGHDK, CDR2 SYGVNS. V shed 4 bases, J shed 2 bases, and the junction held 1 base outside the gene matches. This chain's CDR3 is CASSAAGAYNEQFF. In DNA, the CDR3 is TGTGCCAGCAGTGCAGCGGGAGCCTACAATGAGCAGTTCTTC.

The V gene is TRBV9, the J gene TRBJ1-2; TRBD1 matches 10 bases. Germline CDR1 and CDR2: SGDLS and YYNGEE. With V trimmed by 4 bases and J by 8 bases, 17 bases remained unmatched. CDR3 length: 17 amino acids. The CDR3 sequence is CASSLSLGGTGADGYTF. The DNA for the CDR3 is TGTGCCAGCAGCCTAAGCCTGGGAGGGACAGGGGCCGACGGCTACACCTTC.

CDR3 coding DNA: TGTGCCAGCAGCCTCGGTCTGAATCCCACTGAAGCTTTCTTT. Protein product: CASSLGLNPTEAFF. This rearrangement joins TRBV5-5 to TRBJ1-1; D is ambiguous. The CDR3 contains 14 residues. Germline CDR1 reads SGHKS; CDR2 reads YYEKEE (reference sequence). V lost 4 bases, J lost 4 bases, and 14 bases lay in between.

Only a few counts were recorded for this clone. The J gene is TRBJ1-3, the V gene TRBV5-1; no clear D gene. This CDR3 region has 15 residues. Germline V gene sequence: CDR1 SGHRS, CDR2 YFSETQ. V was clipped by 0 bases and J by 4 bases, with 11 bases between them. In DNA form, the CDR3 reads TGCGCCAGCAGCTTGGCCTCCTCGAGAGGAAACACCATATATTTT. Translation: CASSLASSRGNTIYF.

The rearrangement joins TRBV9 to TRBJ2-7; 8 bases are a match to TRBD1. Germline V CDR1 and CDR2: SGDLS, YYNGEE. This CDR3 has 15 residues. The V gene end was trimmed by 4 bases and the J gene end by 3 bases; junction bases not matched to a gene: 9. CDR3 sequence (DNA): TGTGCCAGCAGCATCTCCGGGACAGGTCACTACGAGCAGTACTTC. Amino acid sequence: CASSISGTGHYEQYF.

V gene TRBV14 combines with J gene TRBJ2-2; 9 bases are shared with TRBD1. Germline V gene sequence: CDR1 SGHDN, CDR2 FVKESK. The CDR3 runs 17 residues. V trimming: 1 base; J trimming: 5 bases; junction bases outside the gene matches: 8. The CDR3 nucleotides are TGTGCCAGCAGCCAAGGCCTCACCGGGACAGGGACCGGGGAGCTGTTTTTT. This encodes CASSQGLTGTGTGELFF.

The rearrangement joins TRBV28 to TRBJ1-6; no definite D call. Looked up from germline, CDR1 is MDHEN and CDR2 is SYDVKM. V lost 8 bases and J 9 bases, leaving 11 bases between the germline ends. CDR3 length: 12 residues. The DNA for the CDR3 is TGTGCCAGCCTACAAGGACTTTCACCCCTCCACTTT. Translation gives CASLQGLSPLHF. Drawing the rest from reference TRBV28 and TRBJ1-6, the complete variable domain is DVKVTQSSRYLVKRTGEKVFLECVQDMDHENMFWYRQDPGLGLRLIYFSYDVKMKEKGDIPEGYSVSREKKERFSLILESASTNQTSMYLCASLQGLSPLHFGNGTRLTVT.

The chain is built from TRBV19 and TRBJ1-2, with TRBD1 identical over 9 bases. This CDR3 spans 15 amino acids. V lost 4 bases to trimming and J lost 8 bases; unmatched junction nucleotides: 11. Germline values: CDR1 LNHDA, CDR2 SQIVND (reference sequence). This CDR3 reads CASSTTTGGLPGYTF. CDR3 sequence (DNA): TGTGCCAGTAGTACCACGACAGGGGGGCTCCCCGGCTACACCTTC.

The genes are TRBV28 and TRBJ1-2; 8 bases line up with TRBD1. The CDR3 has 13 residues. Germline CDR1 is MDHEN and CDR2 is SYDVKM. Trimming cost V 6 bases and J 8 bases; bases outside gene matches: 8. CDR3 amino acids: CASRDRAERGYTF. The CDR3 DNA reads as TGTGCCAGCAGGGACAGGGCAGAGAGAGGCTACACCTTC.

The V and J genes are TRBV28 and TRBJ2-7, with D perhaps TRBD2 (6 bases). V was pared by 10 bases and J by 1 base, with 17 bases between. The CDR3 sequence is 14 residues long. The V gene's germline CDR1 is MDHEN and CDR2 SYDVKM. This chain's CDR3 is CATRAAGKSYEQYF. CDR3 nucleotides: TGTGCCACCAGGGCGGCGGGAAAATCCTACGAGCAGTACTTC.

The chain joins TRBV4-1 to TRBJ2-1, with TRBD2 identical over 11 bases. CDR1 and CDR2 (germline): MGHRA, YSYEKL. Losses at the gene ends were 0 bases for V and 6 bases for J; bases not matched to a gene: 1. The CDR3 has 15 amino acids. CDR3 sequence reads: CASSQEGLAANEQFF. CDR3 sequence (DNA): TGCGCCAGCAGCCAAGAGGGACTAGCGGCCAATGAGCAGTTCTTC.

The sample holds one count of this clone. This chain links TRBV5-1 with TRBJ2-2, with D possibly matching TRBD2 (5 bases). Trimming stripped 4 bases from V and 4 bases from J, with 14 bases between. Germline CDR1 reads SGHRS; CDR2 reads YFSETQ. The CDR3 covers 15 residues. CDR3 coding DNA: TGCGCCAGCAGCACCATGGACTTGCCCACCGGGGAGCTGTTTTTT. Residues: CASSTMDLPTGELFF. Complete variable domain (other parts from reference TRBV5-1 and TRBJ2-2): KAGVTQTPRYLIKTRGQQVTLSCSPISGHRSVSWYQQTPGQGLQFLFEYFSETQRNKGNFPGRFSGRQFSNSRSEMNVSTLELGDSALYLCASSTMDLPTGELFFGEGSRLTVL.

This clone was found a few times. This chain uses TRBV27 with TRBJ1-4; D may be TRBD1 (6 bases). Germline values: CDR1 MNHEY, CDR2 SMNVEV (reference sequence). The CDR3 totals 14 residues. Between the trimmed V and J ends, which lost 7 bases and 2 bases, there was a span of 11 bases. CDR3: CASKLQGTNEKLFF. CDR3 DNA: TGTGCCAGCAAGCTACAGGGTACTAATGAAAAACTGTTTTTT.

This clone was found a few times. The CDR3 region has the DNA TGTGCCAGCACCCCGGGACAGGCAAATCAGCCCCAGCATTTT. Encoded protein: CASTPGQANQPQHF. This chain connects TRBV6-1 to TRBJ1-5; 8 bases map to TRBD1. The ends lost 7 bases at V and 4 bases at J; junction bases unmatched: 6. The CDR3 contains 14 residues. CDR1 MNHNS and CDR2 SASEGT come from the germline V gene.

CDR3 sequence (DNA): TGTGCCAGCAGCTTCGGCCACAGGGGACGGCAAGAGACCCAGTACTTC. The encoded protein is CASSFGHRGRQETQYF. The V and J genes are TRBV11-3 and TRBJ2-5, with 7 bases lining up with TRBD1. CDR3 length: 16 residues. The germline V gene encodes CDR1 SGHNT and CDR2 YENEEA. Trimming cost V 3 bases and J 2 bases; bases outside gene matches: 9.

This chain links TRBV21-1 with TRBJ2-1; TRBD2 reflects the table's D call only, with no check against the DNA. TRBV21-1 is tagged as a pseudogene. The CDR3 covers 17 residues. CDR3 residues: CASSTPPGTSGRVEQFF. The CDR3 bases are TGTGCCAGCAGCACACCTCCCGGGACTAGCGGGAGGGTTGAGCAGTTCTTC.

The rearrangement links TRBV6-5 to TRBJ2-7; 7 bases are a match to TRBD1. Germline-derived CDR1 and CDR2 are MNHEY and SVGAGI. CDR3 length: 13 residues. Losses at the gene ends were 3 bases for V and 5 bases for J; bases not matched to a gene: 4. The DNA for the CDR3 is TGTGCCAGCAGTTATAGGGGGCCCAACGAGCAGTACTTC. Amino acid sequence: CASSYRGPNEQYF.

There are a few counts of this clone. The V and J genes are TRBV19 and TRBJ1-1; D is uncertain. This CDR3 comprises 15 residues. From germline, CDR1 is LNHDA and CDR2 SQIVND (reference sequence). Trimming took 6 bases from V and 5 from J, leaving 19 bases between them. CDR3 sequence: CASRSNPASGTEAFF. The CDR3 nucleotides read TGTGCCAGTAGATCCAATCCTGCATCGGGAACTGAAGCTTTCTTT.

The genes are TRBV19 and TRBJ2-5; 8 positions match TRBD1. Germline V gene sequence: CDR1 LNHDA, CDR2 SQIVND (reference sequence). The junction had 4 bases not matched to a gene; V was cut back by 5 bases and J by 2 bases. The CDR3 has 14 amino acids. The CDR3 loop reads CASSPRTGQETQYF. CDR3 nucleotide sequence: TGTGCCAGTAGTCCGCGGACAGGGCAAGAGACCCAGTACTTC. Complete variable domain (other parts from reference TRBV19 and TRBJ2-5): DGGITQSPKYLFRKEGQNVTLSCEQNLNHDAMYWYRQDPGQGLRLIYYSQIVNDFQKGDIAEGYSVSREKKESFPLTVTSAQKNPTAFYLCASSPRTGQETQYFGPGTRLLVL.

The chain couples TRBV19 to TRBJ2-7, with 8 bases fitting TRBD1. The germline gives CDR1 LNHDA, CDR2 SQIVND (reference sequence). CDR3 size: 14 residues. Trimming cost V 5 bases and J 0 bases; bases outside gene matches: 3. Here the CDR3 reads CASSRTGSSYEQYF. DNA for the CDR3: TGTGCCAGTAGTCGGACAGGGTCCTCCTACGAGCAGTACTTC. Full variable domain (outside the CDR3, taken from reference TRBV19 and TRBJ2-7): DGGITQSPKYLFRKEGQNVTLSCEQNLNHDAMYWYRQDPGQGLRLIYYSQIVNDFQKGDIAEGYSVSREKKESFPLTVTSAQKNPTAFYLCASSRTGSSYEQYFGPGTRLTVT.

The CDR3 sequence is CASSLGAGGPPLSTDTQYF. Here the CDR3 DNA reads TGTGCCAGCAGCTTGGGCGCAGGGGGGCCCCCTTTGAGCACAGATACGCAGTATTTT. V and J are TRBV5-4 and TRBJ2-3, with D possibly matching TRBD1 (7 bases). The length of the CDR3 is 19 residues. V was cut by 0 bases and J by 0 bases, with 20 bases left in between. Germline V CDR1 and CDR2: SGHNT, YYREEE (reference sequence). Variable domain in full (rest from reference TRBV5-4 and TRBJ2-3): ETGVTQSPTHLIKTRGQQVTLRCSSQSGHNTVSWYQQALGQGPQFIFQYYREEENGRGNFPPRFSGLQFPNYSSELNVNALELDDSALYLCASSLGAGGPPLSTDTQYFGPGTRLTVL.

The CDR3 region is CASRPISGGAEDTQYF. The CDR3, as DNA: TGTGCCAGCAGGCCTATTAGCGGGGGGGCCGAAGATACGCAGTATTTT. The gene calls are TRBV13 and TRBJ2-3, with 11 bases matching TRBD2. Germline CDR1 reads PRHDT; CDR2 reads FYEKMQ (reference sequence). V was clipped by 6 bases and J by 5 bases; unmatched bases: 10. This CDR3 comprises 16 residues.

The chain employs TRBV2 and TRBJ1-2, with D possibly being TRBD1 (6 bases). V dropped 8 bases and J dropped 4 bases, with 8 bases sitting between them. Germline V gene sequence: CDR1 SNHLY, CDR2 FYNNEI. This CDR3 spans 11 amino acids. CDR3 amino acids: CASRTAYGYTF. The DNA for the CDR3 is TGTGCCAGCCGGACAGCCTATGGCTACACCTTC.

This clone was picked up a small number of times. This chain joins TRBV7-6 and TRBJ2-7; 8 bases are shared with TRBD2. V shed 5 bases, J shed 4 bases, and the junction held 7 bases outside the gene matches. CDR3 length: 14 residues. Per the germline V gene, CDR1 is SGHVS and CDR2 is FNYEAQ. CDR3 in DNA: TGTGCCAGCAGCCGCAGCGGGGGCGGTTACGAGCAGTACTTC. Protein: CASSRSGGGYEQYF.

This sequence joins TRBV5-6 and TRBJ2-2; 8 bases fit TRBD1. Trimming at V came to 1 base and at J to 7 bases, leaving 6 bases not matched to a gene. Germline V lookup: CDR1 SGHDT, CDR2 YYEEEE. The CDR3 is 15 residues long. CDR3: CASSLYQGAIGELFF. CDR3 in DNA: TGTGCCAGCAGCTTGTACCAGGGGGCAATCGGGGAGCTGTTTTTT.

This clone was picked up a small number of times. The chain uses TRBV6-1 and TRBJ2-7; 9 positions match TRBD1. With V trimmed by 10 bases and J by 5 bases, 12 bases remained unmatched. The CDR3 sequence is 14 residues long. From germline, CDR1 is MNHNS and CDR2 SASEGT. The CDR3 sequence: CAIRKGTGFDEQYF. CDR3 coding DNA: TGTGCCATTCGAAAGGGGACAGGGTTCGACGAGCAGTACTTC.

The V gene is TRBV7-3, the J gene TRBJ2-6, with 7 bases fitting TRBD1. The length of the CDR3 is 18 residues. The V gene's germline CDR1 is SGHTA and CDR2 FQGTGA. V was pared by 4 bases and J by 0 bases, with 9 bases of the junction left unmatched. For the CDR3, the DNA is TGTGCCAGCAGCTCCACCGGCAGGGGGAGCTCTGGGGCCAACGTCCTGACTTTC. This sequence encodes CASSSTGRGSSGANVLTF.

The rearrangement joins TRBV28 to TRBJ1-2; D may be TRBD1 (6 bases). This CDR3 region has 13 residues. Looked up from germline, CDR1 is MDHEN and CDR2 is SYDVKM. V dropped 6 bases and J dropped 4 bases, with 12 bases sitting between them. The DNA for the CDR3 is TGTGCCAGCAGCCTCCCGGACAGCTATGGCTACACCTTC. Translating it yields CASSLPDSYGYTF.